A single sample gave rise to the 4 T cell receptor beta chains below, sequenced in a study of PD-L1 blockade in urothelial cancer. Using immunoSEQ multiplex PCR, the repertoire was profiled, and TCRdb retains in-frame clones only, with some absent. Among about 120,000 clones listed, approximately 90% were seen once. Time point here: peripheral blood 6 weeks after treatment start. Sequencing used PBMCs, obtained around atezolizumab (anti-PD-L1) treatment. The receptor source for this set is a man aged 60 to 69 with urothelial cancer.

This chain joins TRBV7-6 and TRBJ1-5; D unresolved. Trimming left V 4 bases short and J 6 bases short, with 19 bases between. The CDR3 totals 16 residues. The germline V gene has CDR1 SGHVS and CDR2 FNYEAQ. This CDR3 reads CASSSQPGDVSQPQHF. CDR3 nucleotides: TGTGCCAGCAGCTCGCAGCCCGGGGATGTGAGTCAGCCCCAGCATTTT.

This clone occurred a few times. The chain is built from TRBV9 and TRBJ2-1; 7 positions agree with TRBD2. The J segment lost 5 bases and the V segment lost 0 bases, leaving 8 bases of the junction unmatched. CDR3 size: 16 residues. Germline CDR1 is SGDLS and CDR2 is YYNGEE. The CDR3 sequence: CASSVAGSGIDNEQFF. In DNA form, the CDR3 reads TGTGCCAGCAGCGTAGCTGGGAGCGGGATTGACAATGAGCAGTTCTTC.

The chain has TRBV4-3 and TRBJ2-2, with TRBD1 matching 7 bases. The CDR3 runs to 17 residues. Germline V gene data show CDR1 as LGHNA and CDR2 as YSLEER. The V gene end was trimmed by 0 bases and the J gene end by 4 bases; junction bases not matched to a gene: 8. This chain's CDR3 is CASSQDRQGVGTGELFF. The CDR3 coding sequence is TGCGCCAGCAGCCAAGATCGACAGGGCGTCGGCACCGGGGAGCTGTTTTTT.

The CDR3 sequence is CAISVDRGRQPQHF. CDR3 sequence (DNA): TGTGCCATCAGTGTTGACAGGGGCAGGCAGCCCCAGCATTTT. The V gene is TRBV10-3, the J gene TRBJ1-5; 8 positions match TRBD1. The CDR3 spans 14 residues. Germline CDR1 ENHRY, CDR2 SYGVKD. The V gene end was trimmed by 4 bases and the J gene end by 7 bases; junction bases not matched to a gene: 6.